Given below is one T cell receptor (beta chain) in context. Its antigen is undetermined. These data are taken from a study of post-analysis software for immune sequencing data. The library was made from cDNA and included unique molecular identifiers. Input of roughly 1 to 11 million T cells yielded a few hundred thousand cDNA molecules. TCRdb re-derived calls from the PCR reads in MiXCR, one entry per CDR3 protein. The profile covers around 500,000 distinct CDR3 sequences, with around 36% appearing a single time and approximately 6% taken by the ten largest. General study points: The five TRBV segments detected at higher frequency in patients than in controls included TRBV5-6, TRBV5-1 and TRBV20-1. Strong co-clustering by F measure linked samples that shared a preparation batch. Significantly decreased normalized Chao1 diversity was recorded for multiple sclerosis patients relative to controls.

The germline V gene has CDR1 MRHNA and CDR2 SNTAGT. This CDR3 spans 15 amino acids. After removal of 6 bases from V and 5 bases from J, the junction contained 10 bases not matched to a gene. The clonotype was recovered from a girl aged 2 to 17 with multiple sclerosis. Input material: blood. This rearrangement joins TRBV6-4 to TRBJ1-2; 9 nucleotides agree with TRBD1. Written as DNA, the CDR3 is TGTGCCAGCAGGGCCGGGACAGGGTATATGTATGGCTACACCTTC. Translation gives CASRAGTGYMYGYTF.